Following are 20 T cell receptor beta chains from one sample sequenced in a study of T-cell memory formation after mild COVID-19 (dated by TCRdb to about 2021). Library creation used 5' RACE. The sample was run on an Illumina NovaSeq 6000. TCRdb applied fastp at Q25 and MiXCR to the public reads, then kept only in-frame beta chains. Under each unique CDR3 protein, matching rows form one entry showing the most common genes and DNA. This sample holds fewer than 650,000 distinct CDR3 sequences; roughly a sixth were observed only once. The ten top clones hold just over 8% of the sample. The sequenced sample consisted of PBMCs or a T cell subset sorted from them (not recorded which). The receptors here all came from an adult woman who had mild COVID-19 (a few samples of this study predate the infection). The sample titles of this study are shuffled in the database, so cell type and time point are left out; the donor was told from shared clones.

In its sample, this clonotype was seen a few times. The chain uses TRBV7-9 and TRBJ2-7; D is unclear. Germline V gene data show CDR1 as SEHNR and CDR2 as FQNEAQ (reference sequence). Between the trimmed V and J ends, which lost 8 bases and 3 bases, there was a span of 11 bases. This CDR3 has 12 residues. CDR3 sequence reads: CASGRAVYEQYF. The CDR3 nucleotides are TGTGCCAGCGGCCGCGCGGTCTACGAGCAGTACTTC.

The chain recombines TRBV7-2 with TRBJ2-7, with D unresolved. The V end lost 4 bases, the J end lost 4 bases, and 14 bases lay between the germline ends. Looked up from germline, CDR1 is SGHTA and CDR2 is FQGNSA. This CDR3 is built from 14 residues. CDR3: CASSSSIPLYEQYF. The CDR3 DNA is TGTGCCAGCAGCTCCTCGATTCCCCTTTACGAGCAGTACTTC.

This rearrangement joins TRBV24-1 to TRBJ2-5; 7 nucleotides align to TRBD1. The junction had 8 bases not matched to a gene; V was cut back by 0 bases and J by 5 bases. Germline loops: CDR1 KGHDR, CDR2 SFDVKD. The CDR3 contains 16 residues. The CDR3 DNA reads as TGTGCCACCAGTGATTTGCCTCAGACAGGGAGTGAGACCCAGTACTTC. Translation: CATSDLPQTGSETQYF.

V and J are TRBV20-1 and TRBJ2-7; TRBD1 matches at 7 bases. The germline V gene encodes CDR1 DFQATT and CDR2 SNEGSKA (reference sequence). Trimming at V came to 2 bases and at J to 3 bases, leaving 4 bases not matched to a gene. The CDR3 is 13 residues long. The CDR3, as DNA: TGCAGTGCTAGACAGGGGGATCTCTACGAGCAGTACTTC. It encodes CSARQGDLYEQYF.

This chain's CDR3 is CASSLAGGQYSTDTQYF. The DNA for the CDR3 is TGCGCCAGCAGCTTGGCCGGGGGGCAGTACAGCACAGATACGCAGTATTTT. The J gene is TRBJ2-3, the V gene TRBV5-1, with a possible D match to TRBD2 (7 bases). Germline CDR1 and CDR2: SGHRS and YFSETQ. V was pared by 0 bases and J by 0 bases, with 14 bases between. This CDR3 spans 17 amino acids. The whole variable domain, remainder taken from reference TRBV5-1 and TRBJ2-3, is KAGVTQTPRYLIKTRGQQVTLSCSPISGHRSVSWYQQTPGQGLQFLFEYFSETQRNKGNFPGRFSGRQFSNSRSEMNVSTLELGDSALYLCASSLAGGQYSTDTQYFGPGTRLTVL.

The table lists this clonotype with a few counts. The chain employs TRBV7-9 and TRBJ1-4, with unresolved D. In germline, CDR1 is SEHNR, CDR2 FQNEAQ (reference sequence). The CDR3 runs to 15 residues. V was shortened by 5 bases and J by 0 bases, with 10 bases between the two germline ends. Here the CDR3 DNA reads TGTGCCAGCAGCCCTACAGCCACAACTAATGAAAAACTGTTTTTT. Amino acid sequence: CASSPTATTNEKLFF.

V is TRBV7-2 and J is TRBJ2-3; D possibly corresponds to TRBD2 (6 bases). V dropped 0 bases and J dropped 6 bases, with 13 bases sitting between them. CDR3 length: 15 residues. Germline V lookup: CDR1 SGHTA, CDR2 FQGNSA. CDR3 protein: CASSLAGGRVDTQYF. The CDR3 region has the DNA TGTGCCAGCAGCTTAGCGGGAGGCCGGGTGGATACGCAGTATTTT.

This clonotype was detected ten times or more. The V gene is TRBV7-9, the J gene TRBJ1-2, with TRBD1 as a possible D gene (5 bases). Germline values: CDR1 SEHNR, CDR2 FQNEAQ (reference sequence). The CDR3 spans 13 residues. Trimming shortened V by 0 bases and J by 6 bases, and 8 bases separated the two germline ends. As DNA, the CDR3 is TGTGCCAGCAGCTTAGCGGCGGGGCATGGCTACACCTTC. It codes for CASSLAAGHGYTF. Together with reference TRBV7-9 and TRBJ1-2, the CDR3 gives the full variable domain: DTGVSQNPRHKITKRGQNVTFRCDPISEHNRLYWYRQTLGQGPEFLTYFQNEAQLEKSRLLSDRFSAERPKGSFSTLEIQRTEQGDSAMYLCASSLAAGHGYTFGSGTRLTVV.

V is TRBV29-1 and J is TRBJ1-1; D is unclear. This CDR3 has 11 amino acids. CDR1 is SQVTM and CDR2 is ANQGSEA in the germline V gene. V lost 2 bases and J lost 1, with 2 bases in between. For the CDR3, the DNA is TGCAGCGTTGAAAGGAACACTGAAGCTTTCTTT. It yields the protein CSVERNTEAFF.

The J gene is TRBJ1-1, the V gene TRBV10-3, with a possible D match to TRBD1 (6 bases). Per the germline V gene, CDR1 is ENHRY and CDR2 is SYGVKD. CDR3 length: 15 residues. The ends were cut back, 0 bases at V and 0 bases at J, with 8 bases in the middle. CDR3 residues: CAISESAGVNTEAFF. The DNA for the CDR3 is TGTGCCATCAGTGAGTCGGCAGGGGTGAACACTGAAGCTTTCTTT.

This clonotype was seen a handful of times. The chain employs TRBV6-5 and TRBJ2-1, with D tentatively TRBD1 (6 bases). The CDR3 runs to 13 residues. Germline CDR1 and CDR2: MNHEY and SVGAGI. The V and J ends lost 7 bases and 4 bases respectively, with 11 bases between them. Written as DNA, the CDR3 is TGTGCCAGCATCAGCCAGGGGTACAATGAGCAGTTCTTC. Amino acid sequence: CASISQGYNEQFF.

V and J are TRBV7-2 and TRBJ2-1; D may be TRBD2 (5 bases). Trimming left V 4 bases short and J 9 bases short, with 13 bases between. This CDR3 has 13 residues. The germline V gene encodes CDR1 SGHTA and CDR2 FQGNSA. CDR3 nucleotides: TGTGCCAGCAGCTCCACTAGGCTTGGTGAGCAGTTCTTC. Its translation is CASSSTRLGEQFF.

This clonotype was found a few times. This sequence joins TRBV9 and TRBJ1-2; perhaps TRBD1 as D (5 bases). The V gene lost 2 bases and the J gene lost 4 bases, with 12 bases spanning the gap. CDR1 SGDLS and CDR2 YYNGEE come from the germline V gene. The CDR3 covers 14 residues. The CDR3 DNA follows: TGTGCCAGCAGCGTTGGGGGTTTCGGCTATGGCTACACCTTC. It is translated as CASSVGGFGYGYTF.

This clonotype was seen a few times. The chain uses TRBV30 and TRBJ2-7; 7 bases are shared with TRBD1. The CDR3 loop spans 13 amino acids. J was trimmed by 3 bases and V by 4 bases; bases with no gene match: 6. The germline V gene has CDR1 GTSNPN and CDR2 SVGIG (reference sequence). The CDR3 DNA reads as TGTGCCTGGATCAACAGGGGCGGCTACGAGCAGTACTTC. Amino acid sequence: CAWINRGGYEQYF.

The rearrangement links TRBV7-7 to TRBJ2-7; 14 bases align to TRBD2. Germline V CDR1 and CDR2: SSHAT, FNYEAQ (reference sequence). The trim removed 5 bases at V and 3 bases at J, leaving 6 bases unmatched. There are 16 residues in the CDR3. Written as DNA, the CDR3 is TGTGCCAGCAGCAGGGGACTAGCGGGGGAATGCTACGAGCAGTACTTC. Amino acid sequence: CASSRGLAGECYEQYF.

This rearrangement joins TRBV7-3 to TRBJ1-1; D uncertain. Germline V gene sequence: CDR1 SGHTA, CDR2 FQGTGA. The V end lost 2 bases, the J end lost 4 bases, and 14 bases lay between the germline ends. The CDR3 is made up of 15 amino acids. The chain's CDR3 is CASSLVGHGSTEAFF. DNA for the CDR3: TGTGCCAGCAGCTTAGTCGGCCACGGATCCACTGAAGCTTTCTTT.

The chain couples TRBV12-3 or TRBV12-4 to TRBJ1-2; 10 nucleotides line up with TRBD1. V trimming: 6 bases; J trimming: 9 bases; junction bases outside the gene matches: 10. The CDR3 has 14 residues. The CDR3 reads CASSPRQGARSYTF. CDR3 sequence (DNA): TGTGCCAGCAGCCCCCGACAGGGGGCTAGGAGCTACACCTTC.

This CDR3 is CATSDYGPGETQYF. The CDR3 DNA reads as TGTGCCACCAGTGATTATGGCCCAGGGGAGACCCAGTACTTC. The gene calls are TRBV24-1 and TRBJ2-5; D may be TRBD1 (5 bases). This CDR3 is 14 amino acids long. The V gene lost 2 bases and the J gene lost 5 bases, with 11 bases spanning the gap. CDR1 and CDR2 (germline): KGHDR, SFDVKD.

V is TRBV12-3 or TRBV12-4 and J is TRBJ1-2; 8 nucleotides match TRBD1. The V and J ends lost 6 bases and 2 bases, in that order; junction bases with no gene match: 5. CDR3 length equals 14 residues. CDR3 DNA sequence: TGTGCCAGCAGGCGAGCAGGGGGCAACTATGGCTACACCTTC. It encodes CASRRAGGNYGYTF.

This clonotype was counted a few times. The chain couples TRBV4-3 to TRBJ2-7, with TRBD1 identical over 9 bases. The trim removed 3 bases at V and 5 bases at J, leaving 5 bases unmatched. Germline values: CDR1 LGHNA, CDR2 YSLEER. CDR3 length: 14 amino acids. CDR3 residues: CASSQGQGSHEQYF. CDR3 DNA sequence: TGCGCCAGCAGCCAGGGACAGGGTAGCCACGAGCAGTACTTC.